Listed below are T cell receptor beta chains from one sample, sequenced in a study of CD8 T cell repertoires and HIV-1 epitope variants. The antigens for these receptors are not known. Profiled with immunoSEQ multiplex PCR; TCRdb holds only in-frame clones, not every one. The table has around 4,600 clones, about 64% seen once; the top ten hold 35% to 55%. The sequenced sample consisted of cultured CD8+ T cells derived from PBMCs. Receptors were obtained from a male donor with HIV. CDR3s include the opening cysteine and the closing phenylalanine or tryptophan. The D gene is left open where the match is weak. The size entry is marked missing in some rows and otherwise reads once, few, many or a size class.

CDR3 DNA,CDR3 protein,V gene,J gene,clone size,D gene
TGTGCCAGCTCGCTAGAGGGGACAGGGACCCATGAGCAGTTCTTC,CASSLEGTGTHEQFF,TRBV25-1,TRBJ2-1,.,TRBD1
TGTGCCAGCAGCATCCGGGACAGGGCAGAGACCCAGTACTTC,CASSIRDRAETQYF,TRBV7-2,TRBJ2-5,.,TRBD1
TGTGCCAGCAGCCCCAGGGTCTTGAACACTGAAGCTTTCTTT,CASSPRVLNTEAFF,TRBV7-8,TRBJ1-1,.,.
TGTGCCAGCTTTGGTGGGGGGCCACCTGAAGCTTTCTTT,CASFGGGPPEAFF,TRBV5-4,TRBJ1-1,.,.
TGTGCCAGCAGCCCAATACCGGGACAGCCCTACGAGCAGTACTTC,CASSPIPGQPYEQYF,TRBV5-5,TRBJ2-7,.,TRBD1
TGCGCCAGCAGCTCCGGGACAGGGGATGTAGCTTTCTTT,CASSSGTGDVAFF,TRBV5-1,TRBJ1-1,.,TRBD1
TGTGCCAGCAGTGGTCGGACTAGCGGGAGGCTCTACGAGCAGTACTTC,CASSGRTSGRLYEQYF,TRBV6-1,TRBJ2-7,.,TRBD2
TGTGCCAGCAGCGTAGAGGGACTAGCGGGGGAATACAATGAGCAGTTCTTC,CASSVEGLAGEYNEQFF,TRBV9,TRBJ2-1,.,TRBD2
TGTGCCAGCAGTTACTCGGCAGGGTTGGACGAGACCCAGTACTTC,CASSYSAGLDETQYF,TRBV6-5,TRBJ2-5,.,.
TGTGCCAGCAGCCCAGGGGGCTCTTATATATCCTACGAGCAGTACTTC,CASSPGGSYISYEQYF,TRBV5-6,TRBJ2-7,.,TRBD1
TGTGCCAGCAGCCCTGAGACAGGGGGTTATTACAATGAGCAGTTCTTC,CASSPETGGYYNEQFF,TRBV9,TRBJ2-1,.,TRBD1
TGCGCCAGCAGCCGACAACAGGGTGGCGCTGAAGCTTTCTTT,CASSRQQGGAEAFF,TRBV4-3,TRBJ1-1,.,.
TGTGCCAGCAGCTTACCGGGCGGGACTAGCGGGTCGGGCAATGAGCAGTTCTTC,CASSLPGGTSGSGNEQFF,TRBV7-8,TRBJ2-1,.,TRBD2
TGTGCCAGCACCCCGACCACGACTAGCGGGCGTAGCACAGATACGCAGTATTTT,CASTPTTTSGRSTDTQYF,TRBV27,TRBJ2-3,.,TRBD2
TGTGCCAGCAGCGAGGATTATGGGGCATTGGGCGAGCAGTACTTC,CASSEDYGALGEQYF,TRBV2,TRBJ2-7,.,.
TGCGCCAGCAGCCAAGGGGTGAGGGACATTCAGTACTTC,CASSQGVRDIQYF,TRBV4-3,TRBJ2-4,.,.
TGTGCCAGCAGTGAAAACTACAATGAGCAGTTCTTC,CASSENYNEQFF,TRBV2,TRBJ2-1,.,.
TGTGCCAGCAGTTCCCAGGGGGGGGCAGGGCAGCCCCAGCATTTT,CASSSQGGAGQPQHF,TRBV6-5,TRBJ1-5,once,TRBD1
TGTGCCAGCAGCTTAGACGCAACAGGGTACACTGAAGCTTTCTTT,CASSLDATGYTEAFF,TRBV7-2,TRBJ1-1,.,.
TGTGCCAGCAGCGTAGTCGGGTCAAGCTCCTACAATGAGCAGTTCTTC,CASSVVGSSSYNEQFF,TRBV9,TRBJ2-1,.,.
TGTGCCAGCAGCTTGGGGGAGCTCTATGGCTACACCTTC,CASSLGELYGYTF,TRBV5-6,TRBJ1-2,.,.
TGTGCCAGCAGTCTGTCTCACTTACGACAAAGTCGGGCCAACGTCCTGACTTTC,CASSLSHLRQSRANVLTF,TRBV6-9,TRBJ2-6,.,.
TGTGCCAGCAGCCCCCCGGACAGCTACGAGCAGTACTTC,CASSPPDSYEQYF,TRBV28,TRBJ2-7,.,.
TGCGCCAGCAGCCGGAGCAGCTCTGGGAGGGAGCAGTTCTTC,CASSRSSSGREQFF,TRBV4-3,TRBJ2-1,.,.
TGCAGCGTTGGAGGGGGGCCAACTAATGAAAAACTGTTTTTT,CSVGGGPTNEKLFF,TRBV29-1,TRBJ1-4,once,.
TGTGCCAGCAGCAGCGACAGGAGTTACGAGCAGTACTTC,CASSSDRSYEQYF,TRBV5-6,TRBJ2-7,.,.
TGTGCCAGCAGCGAGAGGGACAGGGGGTTTTACGAGCAGTACTTC,CASSERDRGFYEQYF,TRBV7-6,TRBJ2-7,once,TRBD1
TGTGCCAGCAGTCCCCTAGCGGCAGGGTCTAATGAAAAACTGTTTTTT,CASSPLAAGSNEKLFF,TRBV27,TRBJ1-4,medium-sized,.
TGTGCCAGTACCCCCATGGGGGGCGGGACCTACAATGAGCAGTTCTTC,CASTPMGGGTYNEQFF,TRBV19,TRBJ2-1,.,.
TGCAGCGCCACCCGTGGAGGGGTGAAAGAAAAACTGTTTTTT,CSATRGGVKEKLFF,TRBV29-1,TRBJ1-4,once,.